The clone carrying this T cell receptor beta chain was detected many times. Its antigen is currently unknown. Losses at the gene ends were 0 bases for V and 5 bases for J; bases not matched to a gene: 4. Germline CDR1 and CDR2: DFQATT and SNEGSKA (reference sequence). The CDR3 is made up of 16 amino acids. TCRdb called the multiplex PCR reads again in MiXCR, with one record for every CDR3 protein. The sample has about 63,000 distinct CDR3 sequences, 57% seen once. The data stem from a study of breast tumors, draining lymph nodes, adjacent tissues. Findings and limits, study-wide: Tumor TCR diversity was below lymph nodes but above nontumor tissue. Most tumor T cells seemingly derive from lymph node, then expand in tumor.

Sequenced sample: breast tumor tissue. This sequence originates from a female donor with breast cancer. Some clones in this sample may be carry-over from other donors' samples. This chain links TRBV20-1 with TRBJ2-3; 14 nucleotides line up with TRBD2. DNA of the CDR3: TGCAGTGCTAGAGATAGGACTAGCGGGAGGAAAGATACGCAGTATTTT. It yields the protein CSARDRTSGRKDTQYF.